This entry concerns a single T cell receptor (beta chain). There is no known antigen for this receptor. No base quality information exists; no much larger clone differs at one position. V is cut back by 4 bases and J by 1 base, with 6 bases in the junction unmatched. In the germline V gene, CDR1 corresponds to MNHEY and CDR2 to SVGEGT. Including the terminal cysteine and phenylalanine, the CDR3 comprises 16 residues. CDR3 DNA is the only sequence kept; it has 48 bases, read in frame from the first base. This record belongs to a study of blood T cells in healthy people across ages (dated by TCRdb to between 2015 and 2017). Turning to the overall study: In model experiments, template switching captured about one uniquely barcoded TCR beta cDNA molecule for every two T cells. For two donors (one aged 18 to 29 and one aged 80 or older), the study analyzed two additional independent replicas of 1 million unique cDNA reads from the same blood draw. Four age groups were formed from the donors: young (average around 15 years), middle-aged (approximately 42), aged (roughly 56) and long-lived (about 80). Using deep sequencing normalized with unique cDNA molecular identifiers, the study measured how TCR beta repertoire diversity changes with age. To avoid experimental bias, donors of different ages were distributed randomly across sequencing lanes. Study-wide conclusions, independent of this receptor: Compared with the aged group, the long-lived group had more naive CD4+ T cells, fewer expanded clones and increased TCR diversity, a pattern suggesting age selection. Observed TCR beta diversity per million T cells fell roughly linearly with age, and a significant reduction was already apparent by age roughly 40. Estimates of total diversity based on one million sequenced T cells were regarded as lower bounds and as underestimates. Bulk unsorted PBMC profiling prevented conclusive comparison of naive and antigen-experienced compartments. Because donor CMV infection status was unknown, age-related changes in expanded clonotypes were potentially confounded. Observed TCR beta diversity correlated strongly with the percentage of naive T cells measured by flow cytometry.

The roughly 37 donors, aged about 6 to 90 years, were systemically healthy Caucasian individuals from Russia. Each donor gave around 9.8 milliliters of peripheral blood, collected into EDTA-treated Vacutainer tubes. PBMCs were isolated by Ficoll-Paque density-gradient centrifugation, with at least 6.5 million obtained per sample. Total RNA was extracted from PBMCs with Trizol reagent, with at least 6 micrograms obtained per sample. For every donor, an aliquot of PBMCs went through flow cytometry to measure the percentages of naive CD45RAhigh/CD27high T cells. The library was obtained by 5' RACE. The sample was run on an Illumina HiSeq 2500. A second 7 to 11 cycle PCR used a sample-barcoded 5' primer and a J-beta primer mix. A template-switch 5' adaptor carrying 12 random nucleotides introduced a unique molecular identifier onto each TCR beta cDNA molecule. At least 2.5 million CDR3-containing paired-end reads were obtained from each sample. First-strand cDNA synthesis was performed from all RNA using the Mint cDNA synthesis kit, with priming by a TRBC-specific oligonucleotide. Following uracil-DNA glycosylase treatment, all cDNA underwent a first 18-cycle PCR with the universal primers M1SS and BC2_uni_R. The original pipeline was this. For normalization, 1 million high-quality reads, each with a distinct molecular identifier, were randomly selected from each sample. Instead of being binned into consensus sequences, reads that shared molecular identifiers were thrown out. CDR3 identification, clonotype clustering and error correction used MiTCR with a Q25 quality threshold and the strictest error-elimination algorithm. A nonparametric unseen species model with Euler transformation was used to estimate a lower bound on total TCR beta diversity. TCRdb trimmed the raw reads at Q25, called clones with MiXCR and kept productive beta chains. Every entry covers one CDR3 protein and lists the most common genes and DNA from its rows. TCRdb's processing, not the authors', yielded these V and J calls. The sample includes approximately 800,000 distinct CDR3 sequences, with roughly 50% observed a single time. About 42% of the sample belongs to the ten largest clones.

The sequenced sample consisted of blood. This receptor was taken from an elderly man in good health. The sequence joins TRBV6-2 or TRBV6-3 to TRBJ2-2; TRBD1 lines up with 7 middle nucleotides. The CDR3 here reads CASSSPGGVNTGELFF. Here is the DNA: TGTGCCAGCAGTTCCCCAGGGGGAGTGAACACCGGGGAGCTGTTTTTT.